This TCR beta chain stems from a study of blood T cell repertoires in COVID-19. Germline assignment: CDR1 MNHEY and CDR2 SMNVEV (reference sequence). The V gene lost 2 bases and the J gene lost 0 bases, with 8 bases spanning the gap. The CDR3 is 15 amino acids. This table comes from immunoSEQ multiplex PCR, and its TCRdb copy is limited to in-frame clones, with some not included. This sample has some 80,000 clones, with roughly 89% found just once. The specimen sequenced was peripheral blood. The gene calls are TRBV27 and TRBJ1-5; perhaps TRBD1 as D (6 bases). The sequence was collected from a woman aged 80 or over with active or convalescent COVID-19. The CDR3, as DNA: TGTGCCAGCAGTTTACACAGGGTTAGCAATCAGCCCCAGCATTTT. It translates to CASSLHRVSNQPQHF.